Presented here are 5 T cell receptor beta chains from one specimen sequenced in a study of response to subunit inactivated influenza vaccine (dated by TCRdb to the late 2010s). Libraries were constructed by RT-PCR. Sequencing used an Illumina HiSeq 2500. TCRdb reworked the public reads: Q25 trimming with fastp, MiXCR clone assembly, productive beta chains retained. Each CDR3 protein gets just one entry, which takes the most common genes and DNA from the rows behind it. This sample lists some 640,000 distinct CDR3 sequences; around 13% were detected once. 6.5% to 8.5% of the sample rests with the top ten. The sample was PBMCs from blood, taken about 14 days before vaccination. Source of these receptors: a man aged 50 or older who received an inactivated influenza vaccine. Donor details come from another sample of the same person, matched by shared clones.

This clonotype was seen more than once but under ten times. V is TRBV12-3 or TRBV12-4 and J is TRBJ2-5; 8 nucleotides align to TRBD1. Trimming cost V 6 bases and J 5 bases; bases outside gene matches: 8. The CDR3 loop spans 14 amino acids. The CDR3 sequence: CASSPRGRWETQYF. The CDR3 bases are TGTGCCAGCAGCCCCAGGGGGCGATGGGAGACCCAGTACTTC.

This chain connects TRBV6-1 to TRBJ2-1; D tentatively fits TRBD1 or TRBD2 (6 bases each). Germline lookup yields CDR1 MNHNS and CDR2 SASEGT. The CDR3 is 13 residues long. Trimming shortened V by 7 bases and J by 9 bases, and 16 bases separated the two germline ends. In nucleotides, the CDR3 is TGTGCCAGCAAGCCGGGGGCGAGGGGTGAGCAGTTCTTC. This translates into CASKPGARGEQFF.

This clonotype has a count of ten or more. J is TRBJ2-7 and V is TRBV7-2; tentative D call: TRBD1 (6 bases). Germline CDR1 reads SGHTA; CDR2 reads FQGNSA. Trimming left V 1 base short and J 7 bases short, with 14 bases between. The CDR3 covers 14 residues. In DNA form, the CDR3 reads TGTGCCAGCAGCTTAGACGGCAGGGGCGGTGAGCAGTACTTC. Amino acid sequence: CASSLDGRGGEQYF.

This chain's CDR3 is CASSFPKGSNTDTQYF. CDR3 DNA sequence: TGTGCCAGCAGTTTTCCGAAAGGGTCAAACACAGATACGCAGTATTTT. The rearrangement joins TRBV6-2 or TRBV6-3 to TRBJ2-3; D gene uncertain. This CDR3 is built from 16 residues. Germline V gene lookup returns CDR1 MNHEY and CDR2 SVGEGT. V dropped 4 bases and J dropped 2 bases, with 16 bases sitting between them.

The chain couples TRBV29-1 to TRBJ2-7, with 10 bases identical to TRBD1. The CDR3 contains 12 residues. V lost 7 bases to trimming and J lost 4 bases; unmatched junction nucleotides: 4. Germline loops: CDR1 SQVTM, CDR2 ANQGSEA. CDR3 DNA sequence: TGCAGCGCCGGGACAGGGGTGTACGAGCAGTACTTC. Translation: CSAGTGVYEQYF.